This T cell receptor (beta chain) was recovered during a study of T cell responses to AZD1222 COVID-19 vaccine. To note about this clone: The target antigen is unknown.

The analysis combined second doses at about 4 or about 12 weeks. Overall study findings and caveats: The number of AZD1222 recipients seropositive at baseline was only 6 or 7.

In germline, CDR1 is KGHSH, CDR2 LQKENI. Trimming took 1 base from V and 1 from J, leaving 16 bases between them. This CDR3 has 17 residues. Clones were read by immunoSEQ multiplex PCR, and TCRdb kept only the in-frame ones, dropping some. Seen here are 57,000 or so clones, roughly 80% observed once, and the top ten hold more than 3%. The receptor was derived from an adult who received the AZD1222 COVID-19 vaccine. The source was peripheral blood, collected 28 days after the second AZD1222 dose. The V call is TRBV18, the J call TRBJ1-2; TRBD1 is a possible D gene (5 bases). The chain's CDR3 is CASSPRRGVGGNYGYTF. DNA for the CDR3: TGTGCCAGCTCACCACGCCGGGGCGTCGGGGGTAACTATGGCTACACCTTC.